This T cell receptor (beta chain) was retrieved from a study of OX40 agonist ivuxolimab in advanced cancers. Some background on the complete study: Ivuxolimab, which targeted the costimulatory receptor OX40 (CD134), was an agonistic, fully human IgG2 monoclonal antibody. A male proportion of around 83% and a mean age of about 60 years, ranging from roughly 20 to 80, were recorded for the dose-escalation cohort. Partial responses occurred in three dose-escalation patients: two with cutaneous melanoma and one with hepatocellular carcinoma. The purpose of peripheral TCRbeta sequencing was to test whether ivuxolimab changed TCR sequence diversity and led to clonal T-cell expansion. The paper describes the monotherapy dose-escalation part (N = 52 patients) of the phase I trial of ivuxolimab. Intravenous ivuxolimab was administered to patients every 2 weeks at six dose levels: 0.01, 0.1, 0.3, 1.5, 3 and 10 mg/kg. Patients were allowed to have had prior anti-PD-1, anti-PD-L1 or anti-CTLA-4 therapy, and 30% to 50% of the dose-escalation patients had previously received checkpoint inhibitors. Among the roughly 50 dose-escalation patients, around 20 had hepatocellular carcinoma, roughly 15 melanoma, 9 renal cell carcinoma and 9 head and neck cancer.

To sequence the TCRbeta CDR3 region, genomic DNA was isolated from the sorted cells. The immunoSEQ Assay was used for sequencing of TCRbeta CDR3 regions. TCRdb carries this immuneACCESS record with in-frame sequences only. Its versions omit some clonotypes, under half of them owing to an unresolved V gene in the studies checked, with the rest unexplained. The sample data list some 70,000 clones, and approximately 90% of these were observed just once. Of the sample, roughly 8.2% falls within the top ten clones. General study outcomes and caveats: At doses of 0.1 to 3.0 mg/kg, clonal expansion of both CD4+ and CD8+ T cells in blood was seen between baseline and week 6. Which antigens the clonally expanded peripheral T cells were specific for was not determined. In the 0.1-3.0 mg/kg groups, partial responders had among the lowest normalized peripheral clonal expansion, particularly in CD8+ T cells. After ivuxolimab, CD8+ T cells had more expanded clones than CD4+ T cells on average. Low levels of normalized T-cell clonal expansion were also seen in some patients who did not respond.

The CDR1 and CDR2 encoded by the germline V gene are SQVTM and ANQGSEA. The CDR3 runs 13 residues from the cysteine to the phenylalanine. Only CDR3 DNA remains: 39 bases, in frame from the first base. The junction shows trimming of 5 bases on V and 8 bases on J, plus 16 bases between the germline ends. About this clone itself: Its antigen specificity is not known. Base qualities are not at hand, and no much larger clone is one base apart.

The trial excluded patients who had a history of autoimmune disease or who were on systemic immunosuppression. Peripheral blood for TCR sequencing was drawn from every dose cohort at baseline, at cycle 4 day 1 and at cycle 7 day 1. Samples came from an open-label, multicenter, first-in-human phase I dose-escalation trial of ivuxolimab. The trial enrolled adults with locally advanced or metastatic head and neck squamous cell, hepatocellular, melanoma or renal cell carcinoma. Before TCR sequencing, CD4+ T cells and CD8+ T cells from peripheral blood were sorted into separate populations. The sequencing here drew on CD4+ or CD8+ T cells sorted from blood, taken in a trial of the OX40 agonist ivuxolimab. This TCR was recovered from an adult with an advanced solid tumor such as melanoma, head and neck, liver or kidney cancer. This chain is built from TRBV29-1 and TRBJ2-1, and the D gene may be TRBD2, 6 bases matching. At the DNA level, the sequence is TGCAGCGTTAGGAGGGAGCCTTTCGATGAGCAGTTCTTC. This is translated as CSVRREPFDEQFF.